This T cell receptor beta chain was found in a study of blood T cell repertoires in COVID-19 (dated by TCRdb to the early 2020s). Broadly, across the study: Samples covering the acute and convalescent phases of COVID-19 were provided by collaborators in the United States, Italy and Spain. The material from the prospective study consisted of cDNA or gDNA derived from T cells, B-cell-depleted T cells, or PBMCs. Deeply sampled blood TCRbeta repertoires from subjects exposed to, actively infected with, or recovered from COVID-19 were included in the dataset. The repertoires were made available in a free public database intended to serve as a resource for research on the immune response to SARS-CoV-2. Samples were obtained from the ongoing ImmuneRACE study (first 160 participants) and from approximately 1,200 subjects provided by 6 global collaborators. A de-identified subject ID, COVID-19 status, age in years and sex were almost always included in the sample metadata. HLA class I and class II types, where available, came from metadata supplied by the sample provider rather than from assay-based typing. General conclusions and limits of the study: The amount of clinical and demographic metadata varied by source and participant and was provided uncurated.

Whole blood was collected in K2EDTA tubes by collaborating institutions according to the institutions' own protocols. Collaborator samples were shipped for TCRbeta analysis as frozen whole blood, isolated PBMCs, or DNA extracted from either sample type. Spanning cysteine to phenylalanine, the CDR3 consists of 16 amino acids. This entry keeps only the CDR3 DNA: 48 bases, framed from base 1. Trimming costs V 1 base and J 4 bases, and their ends lie 14 bases apart. CDR1 and CDR2, per the germline V gene (reference sequence), are LNHNV and YYDKDF. This clone was seen just once. The antigen it binds to is not known. Base qualities are not at hand, and no much larger clone is one base apart. TCRbeta CDR3 regions were amplified from genomic DNA using the immunoSEQ Assay, a bias-controlled multiplex PCR. The source study handled its data this way. The number of nucleated cells in each sample was estimated from the amplification of reference gene primers within the assay. To quantify the absolute abundance of each unique TCRbeta CDR3 rearrangement, sequence reads were collapsed and filtered. For each sample, productive Simpson clonality was calculated by taking the square root of Simpson's diversity index across productive rearrangements. This immuneACCESS table, as held by TCRdb, lists in-frame sequences with V and J called but not all clones. Of the missing ones, under half trace to an unresolved V gene in checked studies; the others have no known cause. The DNA gave D and trimming, while V, J and clone size come from that table. Counted in this sample were some 200,000 clones; more than 65% of them appeared once. The ten most abundant clones make up roughly 13% of the sample.

The source is a human donor in a cohort sampled during active COVID-19. Rearrangement joined TRBV15 to TRBJ1-5; confidence is insufficient to name the D gene. What was sequenced was peripheral blood. The CDR3 region has the sequence CATSRARNSGNQPQHF. The DNA reads as follows: TGTGCCACCAGCAGAGCCCGCAACTCGGGGAATCAGCCCCAGCATTTT.